In this sample, the clone carrying this T cell receptor beta chain turned up many times. As yet, its antigen is unknown. The data originate from a study of identical twins. Study-wide points: Out-of-frame TCR alpha sharing in monozygotic twins exceeded recombination model predictions. Cross-sectional statistical analysis was relied on for the conclusions, without the same donors being followed.

Addition of a universal primer site occurred through template switching, and cDNA carried unique molecular identifiers. Each CDR3 protein is one row after TCRdb ran MiXCR on the 5' RACE reads. The repertoire holds around 240,000 distinct CDR3 sequences, with over 9.5% as singletons. Healthy Caucasians provided all donations. The J segment lost 6 bases and the V segment lost 0 bases, leaving 12 bases of the junction unmatched. CDR3 length equals 17 residues. Germline V lookup: CDR1 LNHNV, CDR2 YYDKDF (reference sequence). The sample comprised memory T cells sorted from blood. The V call is TRBV15, the J call TRBJ2-7; 9 bases align to TRBD2. The source of this sequence is a middle-aged man in good health. CDR3 bases: TGTGCCACCAGCAGAGATCTCCGGCGGGAGGGCCTAGGCGAGCAGTACTTC. Protein product: CATSRDLRREGLGEQYF.